These T cell receptor beta chains were read from a single sample in a study of T cells in Graves' hyperthyroidism and ophthalmopathy. TCRdb used MiXCR to reprocess the multiplex PCR reads, holding one entry per CDR3 protein. This table has 550,000 to 600,000 distinct CDR3 sequences, just over 45% appearing once. The sample taken for sequencing was peripheral blood or thyroid tissue (not recorded which). The receptors were gathered from an adult woman with Graves' disease, either hyperthyroidism or ophthalmopathy (not recorded which). The CDR3 runs from the conserved cysteine through the conserved F or W. D genes are given only for firm matches. Clone sizes are given selectively: once, few, many, or a class where the clone is expanded.

>TRBJ2-2|-|many|TRBV7-2
CASSLEATGELFF
TGCGCCAGCAGCTTGGAAGCCACCGGGGAGCTGTTTTTT
>TRBJ1-1|TRBD1|-|TRBV10-2
CASPHPGTAEAFF
TGCGCCAGCCCCCATCCCGGGACAGCTGAAGCTTTCTTT
>TRBJ1-4|-|-|TRBV20-1
CSAYGAQFGEKLFF
TGCAGTGCTTACGGGGCTCAGTTCGGGGAAAAACTGTTTTTT
>TRBJ1-1|-|many|TRBV7-9
CASSQTPRQGTLKNTEAFF
TGTGCCAGCAGTCAAACCCCTCGCCAAGGGACTCTGAAGAACACTGAAGCTTTCTTT
>TRBJ2-6|-|many|TRBV7-9
CASDPVVGANVLTF
TGTGCCAGCGACCCTGTGGTTGGGGCCAACGTCCTGACTTTC
>TRBJ2-7|TRBD1|many|TRBV10-3
CAISRQGSSYEQYF
TGTGCCATCAGTCGACAGGGGAGCTCCTACGAGCAGTACTTC
>TRBJ1-1|TRBD1|-|TRBV14
CASSLAGGFATEAFF
TGTGCCAGCAGCCTTGCAGGGGGCTTTGCAACTGAAGCTTTCTTT
>TRBJ2-5|-|many|TRBV5-6
CASSFRGKETQYF
TGTGCCAGCAGCTTCCGCGGAAAAGAGACCCAGTACTTC
>TRBJ2-7|TRBD1|-|TRBV5-6
CASKFGQGSYEQYF
TGTGCCAGCAAGTTTGGACAGGGGAGCTACGAGCAGTACTTC
>TRBJ1-2|-|-|TRBV10-3
CASSYPHREREGYTF
TGTGCCAGCAGTTACCCCCACAGGGAACGGGAGGGCTACACCTTC
>TRBJ1-6|TRBD1|many|TRBV27
CASSKPGTGNSPLHF
TGTGCCAGCAGTAAGCCGGGGACAGGGAATTCACCCCTCCACTTT
>TRBJ2-3|TRBD2|few|TRBV7-3
CASSLGAGVSDTQYF
TGTGCCAGCAGCTTGGGAGCGGGAGTTTCAGATACGCAGTATTTT
>TRBJ2-5|TRBD2|-|TRBV19
CASSPRQTSQETQYF
TGTGCCAGTAGTCCTCGACAGACTAGCCAGGAGACCCAGTACTTC
>TRBJ1-5|-|-|TRBV19
CASSEGREAGGEGNQPQHF
TGTGCCAGTAGTGAGGGACGGGAAGCCGGGGGCGAGGGCAATCAGCCCCAGCATTTT
>TRBJ1-2|-|-|TRBV5-1
CASSLGQWDGYTF
TGCGCCAGCAGCCTTGGACAGTGGGATGGCTACACCTTC
>TRBJ2-2|-|-|TRBV2
CTSKGTGELFF
TGTACCAGCAAGGGGACCGGGGAGCTGTTTTTT
>TRBJ2-7|TRBD2|many|TRBV10-2
CASSGGGRHYEQYF
TGCGCCAGCAGTGGTGGCGGGAGACACTACGAGCAGTACTTC
>TRBJ2-5|TRBD1|-|TRBV28
CASRVGTGGAETQYF
TGTGCCAGCAGGGTCGGGACAGGGGGCGCGGAGACCCAGTACTTC
>TRBJ1-5|-|-|TRBV10-3
CAISEIWIGGSNQPQHF
TGTGCCATCAGTGAGATATGGATAGGAGGTAGCAATCAGCCCCAGCATTTT
>TRBJ2-2|-|-|TRBV5-5
CASSHLKRGHTGELFF
TGTGCCAGCAGCCATTTAAAACGGGGGCACACCGGGGAGCTGTTTTTT
>TRBJ2-2|-|many|TRBV7-2
CASSLFGELFF
TGTGCCAGCAGCTTATTCGGGGAGCTGTTTTTT
>TRBJ1-4|-|-|TRBV25-1
CASSSAWDNEKLFF
TGTGCCAGCAGTTCTGCCTGGGACAATGAAAAACTGTTTTTT
>TRBJ1-6|-|many|TRBV14
CASSQVRFSDDSPLHF
TGTGCCAGCAGCCAAGTCCGGTTTAGTGACGATTCACCCCTCCACTTT
>TRBJ2-6|-|-|TRBV9
CASSVGYLSGANVLTF
TGTGCCAGCAGCGTAGGATATCTCTCTGGGGCCAACGTCCTGACTTTC
>TRBJ2-6|-|few|TRBV24-1
CATSDARTGANVLTF
TGTGCCACCAGTGATGCCAGGACTGGGGCCAACGTCCTGACTTTC
>TRBJ2-7|TRBD2|-|TRBV7-8
CASSLLAGGGEQYF
TGTGCCAGCAGCCTCCTAGCGGGAGGTGGGGAGCAGTACTTC
>TRBJ2-3|TRBD2|-|TRBV7-3
CASSPLAGHTDTQYF
TGTGCCAGCAGCCCGTTAGCGGGACACACAGATACGCAGTATTTT
>TRBJ2-7|TRBD1|-|TRBV10-2
CASSLPGQGIPYEQYF
TGCGCCAGCTCCCTCCCTGGACAGGGAATCCCCTACGAGCAGTACTTC
>TRBJ2-5|TRBD1|many|TRBV4-1
CASSSTGQRQETQYF
TGCGCCAGCAGCAGCACGGGACAGCGCCAAGAGACCCAGTACTTC
>TRBJ2-7|-|few|TRBV9
CASSKGLDEQYF
TGTGCCAGCAGCAAGGGCCTGGACGAGCAGTACTTC
>TRBJ1-5|-|-|TRBV5-4
CASLNRVGRGNQPQHF
TGTGCCAGCTTAAACAGGGTAGGACGTGGCAATCAGCCCCAGCATTTT
>TRBJ1-5|-|few|TRBV6-1
CASSEVQGRGGQPQHF
TGTGCCAGCAGTGAAGTCCAGGGAAGGGGAGGGCAGCCCCAGCATTTT
>TRBJ1-2|-|-|TRBV5-1
CASSLENWTAGYTF
TGCGCCAGCAGCTTGGAGAACTGGACAGCTGGCTACACCTTC
>TRBJ1-1|-|few|TRBV10-2
CASSGGGDEQFF
TGCGCCAGCAGTGGTGGGGGCGATGAGCAGTTCTTT
>TRBJ2-1|TRBD2|few|TRBV7-6
CASSSSSGRRNEQFF
TGTGCCAGCAGCTCTTCTAGCGGGAGGCGCAATGAGCAGTTCTTC
>TRBJ1-2|-|-|TRBV7-2
CASSLGAGADPNYGYTF
TGTGCCAGCAGCTTAGGAGCGGGAGCCGACCCTAACTATGGCTACACCTTC
>TRBJ2-2|TRBD1|-|TRBV10-3
CAISEQGAIFGQAPGELFF
TGTGCCATCAGTGAACAGGGGGCGATATTCGGGCAGGCCCCCGGGGAGCTGTTTTTT
>TRBJ2-7|-|many|TRBV7-8
CASSSRWGAYEQYF
TGTGCCAGCAGCTCCAGGTGGGGGGCCTACGAGCAGTACTTC
>TRBJ1-2|TRBD1|many|TRBV6-6
CASLDRVYGYTF
TGTGCCAGCCTCGACAGGGTCTATGGCTACACCTTC
>TRBJ1-1|TRBD1|-|TRBV5-1
CASSITGGEAFF
TGCGCCAGCAGCATTACAGGGGGCGAAGCTTTCTTT
>TRBJ2-5|TRBD1|many|TRBV2
CASNGQGETQYF
TGTGCCAGCAACGGACAGGGGGAGACCCAGTACTTC
>TRBJ2-5|TRBD2|few|TRBV19
CASPLLAGVETQYF
TGTGCTAGTCCCCTACTAGCGGGAGTAGAGACCCAGTACTTC
>TRBJ2-7|-|many|TRBV28
CASLTPSRSYEQYF
TGTGCCAGCCTAACACCAAGTAGGTCCTACGAGCAGTACTTC
>TRBJ2-7|TRBD2|-|TRBV24-1
CATGLAGGVYEQYF
TGTGCCACCGGACTAGCGGGAGGGGTCTACGAGCAGTACTTC
>TRBJ1-2|-|-|TRBV5-1
CASSLNPQQGGGYTF
TGCGCCAGCAGCTTGAATCCCCAACAGGGTGGCGGCTACACCTTC
>TRBJ1-1|-|many|TRBV20-1
CSVGGDTEAFF
TGCAGTGTAGGCGGGGACACTGAAGCTTTCTTT
>TRBJ2-5|TRBD1|-|TRBV29-1
CSVLGTAQETQYF
TGCAGCGTCCTAGGGACAGCCCAAGAGACCCAGTACTTC
>TRBJ1-2|-|-|TRBV10-3
CAISETLAYGYTF
TGTGCCATCAGTGAAACGTTGGCCTATGGCTACACCTTC
>TRBJ1-2|TRBD1|many|TRBV11-2
CASSSRGQPYGYTF
TGTGCCAGCAGCTCCAGGGGACAGCCCTATGGCTACACCTTC
>TRBJ1-5|-|-|TRBV12-3/TRBV12-4
CASSLLTSNQPQHF
TGTGCCAGCAGTTTACTAACTTCCAATCAGCCCCAGCATTTT
>TRBJ2-5|-|many|TRBV5-6
CASSSMQETQYF
TGTGCCAGCAGCTCGATGCAAGAGACCCAGTACTTC
>TRBJ1-2|-|many|TRBV7-9
CASSLLAGKYGYTF
TGTGCCAGCAGCTTATTGGCCGGAAAATATGGCTACACCTTC
>TRBJ2-7|-|few|TRBV10-3
CAISLQTGRTDEQYF
TGTGCCATCAGCTTACAGACAGGGAGGACCGACGAGCAGTACTTC
>TRBJ2-7|TRBD1|-|TRBV6-1
CASVRDRTHEQYF
TGTGCCAGCGTACGGGACAGGACTCACGAGCAGTACTTC